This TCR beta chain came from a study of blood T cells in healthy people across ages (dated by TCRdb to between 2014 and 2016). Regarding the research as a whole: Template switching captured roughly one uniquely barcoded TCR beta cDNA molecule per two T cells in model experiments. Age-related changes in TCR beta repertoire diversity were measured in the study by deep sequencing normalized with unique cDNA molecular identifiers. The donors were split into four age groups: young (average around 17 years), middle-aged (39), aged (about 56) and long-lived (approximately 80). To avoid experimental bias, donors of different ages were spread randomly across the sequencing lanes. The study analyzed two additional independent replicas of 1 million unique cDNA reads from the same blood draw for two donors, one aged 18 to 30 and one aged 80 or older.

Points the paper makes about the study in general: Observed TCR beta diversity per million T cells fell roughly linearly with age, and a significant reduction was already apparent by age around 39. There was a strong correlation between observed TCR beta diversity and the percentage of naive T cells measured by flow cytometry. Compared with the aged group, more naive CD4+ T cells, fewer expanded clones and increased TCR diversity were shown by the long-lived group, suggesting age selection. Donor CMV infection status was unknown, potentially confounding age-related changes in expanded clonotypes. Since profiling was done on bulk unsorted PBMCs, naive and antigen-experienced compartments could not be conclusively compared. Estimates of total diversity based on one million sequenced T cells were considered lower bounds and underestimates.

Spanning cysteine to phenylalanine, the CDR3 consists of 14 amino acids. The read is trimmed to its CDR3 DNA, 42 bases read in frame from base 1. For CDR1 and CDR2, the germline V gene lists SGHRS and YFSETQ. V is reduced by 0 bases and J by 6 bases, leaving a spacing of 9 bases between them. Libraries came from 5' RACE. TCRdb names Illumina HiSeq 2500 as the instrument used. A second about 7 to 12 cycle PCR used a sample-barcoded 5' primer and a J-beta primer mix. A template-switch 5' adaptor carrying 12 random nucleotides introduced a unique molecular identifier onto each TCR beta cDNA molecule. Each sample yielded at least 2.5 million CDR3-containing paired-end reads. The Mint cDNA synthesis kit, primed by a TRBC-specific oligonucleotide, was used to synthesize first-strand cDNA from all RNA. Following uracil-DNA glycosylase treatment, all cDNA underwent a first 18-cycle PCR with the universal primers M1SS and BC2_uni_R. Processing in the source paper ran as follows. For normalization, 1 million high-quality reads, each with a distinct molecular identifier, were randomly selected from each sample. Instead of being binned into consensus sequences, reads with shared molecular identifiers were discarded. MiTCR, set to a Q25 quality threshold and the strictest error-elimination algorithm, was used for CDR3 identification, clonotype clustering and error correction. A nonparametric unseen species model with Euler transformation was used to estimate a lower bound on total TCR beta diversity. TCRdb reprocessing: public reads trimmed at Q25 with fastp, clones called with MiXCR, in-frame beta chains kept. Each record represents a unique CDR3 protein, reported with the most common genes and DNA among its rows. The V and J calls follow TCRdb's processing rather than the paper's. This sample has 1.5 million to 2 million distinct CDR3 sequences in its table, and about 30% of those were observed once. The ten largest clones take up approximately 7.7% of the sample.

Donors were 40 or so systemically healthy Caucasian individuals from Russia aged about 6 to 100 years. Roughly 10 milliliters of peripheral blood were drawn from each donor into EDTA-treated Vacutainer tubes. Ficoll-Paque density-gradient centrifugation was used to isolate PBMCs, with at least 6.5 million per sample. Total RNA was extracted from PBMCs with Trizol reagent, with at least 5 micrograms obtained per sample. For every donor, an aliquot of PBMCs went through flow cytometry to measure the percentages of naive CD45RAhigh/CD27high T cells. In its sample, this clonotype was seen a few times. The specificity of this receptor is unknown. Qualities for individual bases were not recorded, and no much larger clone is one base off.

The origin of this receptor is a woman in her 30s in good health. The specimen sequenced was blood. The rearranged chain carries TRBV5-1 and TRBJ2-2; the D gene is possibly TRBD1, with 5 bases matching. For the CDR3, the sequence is CASSLGQGAGELFF. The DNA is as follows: TGCGCCAGCAGCTTGGGGCAGGGCGCCGGGGAGCTGTTTTTT.